This T cell receptor beta chain stems from a study of blood T cell repertoires in COVID-19. Study as a whole: Specimens from acute and convalescent COVID-19 originated in the United States, Italy and Spain. T cells, B-cell-depleted T cells, or PBMCs provided the cDNA or gDNA that served as material.

Original data processing: Amplification of reference gene primers provided the estimated nucleated cell counts. Sequencing was performed with immunoSEQ multiplex PCR; in TCRdb, only in-frame clones are kept and a portion is missing. Clone size and V and J calls were adopted from that table, with D and trimming inferred from the DNA. The table has approximately 100,000 clones, approximately 83% seen once. The CDR3 consists of 16 residues. Germline V lookup: CDR1 KGHSH, CDR2 LQKENI. The germline V and J ends were trimmed by 3 bases and 0 bases, with 9 bases remaining between them. The specimen was peripheral blood. The V and J genes are TRBV18 and TRBJ2-6; the D gene is possibly TRBD1 (6 bases). This TCR was sampled from a woman older than 75 with active or convalescent COVID-19. CDR3 residues: CASSPQGISGANVLTF. The CDR3 nucleotides are TGTGCCAGCTCACCGCAGGGGATCTCTGGGGCCAACGTCCTGACTTTC.